One TCR beta chain is described in this entry. The data were obtained in a study of blood T cells in healthy people across ages. The germline V gene encodes CDR1 SGHRS and CDR2 YFSETQ. This CDR3 spans 16 amino acids. Using a J-beta primer mix together with a sample-barcoded 5' primer, a second PCR was run for about 7 to 12 cycles. CDR3-containing paired-end reads numbered at least 2.5 million in each sample. TCRdb independently ran MiXCR on the 5' RACE reads; one entry per CDR3 protein. Counted here are around 1,100,000 distinct CDR3 sequences, 35% to 40% occurring once; the ten biggest clones make up approximately 14%.

Input material: blood. This chain links TRBV5-1 with TRBJ2-4; D remains unclear. The DNA end favors TRBJ2-7, so the J call may be wrong. This sequence originates from a man younger than 35 in good health. This CDR3 reads CASSLESGSKYYEQYF. CDR3 sequence (DNA): TGCGCCAGCAGCTTGGAATCTGGTAGCAAATACTACGAGCAGTACTTC.